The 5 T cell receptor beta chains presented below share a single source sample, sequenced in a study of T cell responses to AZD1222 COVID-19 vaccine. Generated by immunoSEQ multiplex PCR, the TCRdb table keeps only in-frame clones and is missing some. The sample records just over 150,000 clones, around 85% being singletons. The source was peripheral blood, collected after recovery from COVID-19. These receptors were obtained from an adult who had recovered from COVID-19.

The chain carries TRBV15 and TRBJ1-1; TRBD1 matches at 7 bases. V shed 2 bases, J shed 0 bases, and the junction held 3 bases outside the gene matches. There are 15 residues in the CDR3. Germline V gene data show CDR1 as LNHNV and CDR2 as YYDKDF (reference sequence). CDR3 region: CATSRRGQLNTEAFF. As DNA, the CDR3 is TGTGCCACCAGCAGACGGGGACAGTTGAACACTGAAGCTTTCTTT.

The CDR3, as DNA: TGTGCCAGCAGTTTAGGGACTAGCGGGAGTTATAGGTTTGATACGCAGTATTTT. It translates to CASSLGTSGSYRFDTQYF. This chain connects TRBV27 to TRBJ2-3, with 14 nucleotides matching TRBD2. Germline CDR1 and CDR2: MNHEY and SMNVEV (reference sequence). This CDR3 contains 18 residues. Trimming took 2 bases from V and 6 from J; bases not matched to a gene: 10.

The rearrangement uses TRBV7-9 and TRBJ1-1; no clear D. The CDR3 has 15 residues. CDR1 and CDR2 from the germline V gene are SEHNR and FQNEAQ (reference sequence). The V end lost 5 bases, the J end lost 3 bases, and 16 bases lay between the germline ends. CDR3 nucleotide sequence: TGTGCCAGCAGCAGACGTCGGGGTGCGGACACTGAAGCTTTCTTT. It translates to CASSRRRGADTEAFF.

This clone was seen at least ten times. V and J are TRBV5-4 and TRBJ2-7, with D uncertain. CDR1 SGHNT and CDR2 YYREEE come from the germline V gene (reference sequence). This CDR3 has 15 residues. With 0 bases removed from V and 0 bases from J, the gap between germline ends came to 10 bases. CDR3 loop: CASSLAAVSSYEQYF. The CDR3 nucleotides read TGTGCCAGCAGCTTGGCAGCCGTGAGCTCCTACGAGCAGTACTTC. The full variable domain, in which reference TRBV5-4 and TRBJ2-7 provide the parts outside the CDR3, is ETGVTQSPTHLIKTRGQQVTLRCSSQSGHNTVSWYQQALGQGPQFIFQYYREEENGRGNFPPRFSGLQFPNYSSELNVNALELDDSALYLCASSLAAVSSYEQYFGPGTRLTVT.

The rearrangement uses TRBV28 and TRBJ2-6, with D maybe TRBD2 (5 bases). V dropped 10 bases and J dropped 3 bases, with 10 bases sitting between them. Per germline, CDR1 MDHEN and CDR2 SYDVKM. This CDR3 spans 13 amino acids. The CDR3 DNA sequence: TGTGCCACCTCGGGGAGTGGGGCCAACGTCCTGACTTTC. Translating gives CATSGSGANVLTF.